The 31 T cell receptor beta chains below come from one sample, sequenced in a study of T-cell memory formation after mild COVID-19. TCRdb used MiXCR to reprocess the 5' RACE reads, holding one entry per CDR3 protein. The sample includes roughly 600,000 distinct CDR3 sequences, 18% of them seen just once. Sequences were obtained from PBMCs or a T cell subset sorted from them (not recorded which). The origin of the receptors is an adult woman who had mild COVID-19 (a few samples of this study predate the infection). Cell type and time point are not known.

This clonotype came up a few times. This CDR3 is CASSPTSAPSDTQYF. The CDR3 coding sequence is TGTGCCAGCTCACCAACCTCGGCACCATCCGATACGCAGTATTTT. The genes are TRBV18 and TRBJ2-3, with D unclear. CDR1 is KGHSH, CDR2 LQKENI, per germline. V was shortened by 2 bases and J by 6 bases, with 15 bases between the two germline ends. The length of the CDR3 is 15 residues.

This clonotype has a count of ten or more. This chain joins TRBV6-2 or TRBV6-3 and TRBJ2-3, with TRBD2 matching over 9 bases. Germline V CDR1 and CDR2: MNHEY, SVGEGT. The CDR3 covers 16 residues. The V and J ends lost 8 bases and 6 bases, in that order; junction bases with no gene match: 15. CDR3: CASGSSLGLATDTQYF. The CDR3 coding sequence is TGTGCCAGCGGTTCTAGTTTGGGACTAGCTACGGATACGCAGTATTTT.

Concerning this clonotype itself: One end of the junction varies from germline; a read error may be responsible. The genes are TRBV5-5 and TRBJ2-2, with D tentatively TRBD1 (6 bases). The CDR3 is 19 residues long. The V gene's germline CDR1 is SGHKS and CDR2 YYEKEE (reference sequence). CDR3 bases: TGTGCCAGCAGTTTGGACCCCCTGTTACTGGGGGCAAACACCGGGGAGCTGTTTTTT. It yields the protein CASSLDPLLLGANTGELFF.

This clonotype has more than one count but fewer than ten. The rearrangement joins TRBV7-7 to TRBJ2-1; 12 nucleotides agree with TRBD2. V lost 4 bases, J lost 6 bases, and 7 bases stayed unmatched. The CDR3 covers 16 residues. Germline loops: CDR1 SSHAT, CDR2 FNYEAQ (reference sequence). The CDR3 loop is CASSSPLAGGSNEQFF. CDR3 bases: TGTGCCAGCAGCTCGCCACTAGCGGGGGGTTCCAATGAGCAGTTCTTC. Full variable domain (remainder filled in from reference TRBV7-7 and TRBJ2-1): GAGVSQSPRYKVTKRGQDVTLRCDPISSHATLYWYQQALGQGPEFLTYFNYEAQPDKSGLPSDRFSAERPEGSISTLTIQRTEQRDSAMYRCASSSPLAGGSNEQFFGPGTRLTVL.

This clonotype was observed a handful of times. The chain joins TRBV5-5 to TRBJ1-5; 7 bases fit TRBD1. Germline V gene sequence: CDR1 SGHKS, CDR2 YYEKEE (reference sequence). J was trimmed by 6 bases and V by 4 bases; bases with no gene match: 10. This CDR3 has 15 amino acids. The CDR3 coding sequence is TGTGCCAGCAGCGAACAGGGGTCGGTTAGTCAGCCCCAGCATTTT. Its translation: CASSEQGSVSQPQHF.

The chain employs TRBV12-3 or TRBV12-4 and TRBJ1-5, with D uncertain. The CDR3 spans 12 residues. V lost 5 bases, J lost 7 bases, and 9 bases lay in between. The DNA for the CDR3 is TGTGCCAGCAGTATTAATGCCCAGCCCCAGCATTTT. This sequence encodes CASSINAQPQHF.

At least ten counts were recorded for this clonotype. A read error may be the cause here, since a much bigger clone is one base away. The gene calls are TRBV11-3 and TRBJ2-7; D gene unclear. There are 11 residues in the CDR3. Germline V gene lookup returns CDR1 SGHNT and CDR2 YENEEA. V lost 3 bases, J lost 2 bases, and 2 bases lay in between. CDR3 region: CASSFAYEQYF. CDR3 DNA sequence: TGTGCCAGCAGCTTTGCCTACGAGCAGTACTTC.

This clonotype was found a few times. The chain joins TRBV9 to TRBJ2-7; D is possibly TRBD2 (6 bases). Germline V gene lookup returns CDR1 SGDLS and CDR2 YYNGEE. This CDR3 has 15 residues. Trimming cost V 0 bases and J 5 bases, with 15 bases left between them. The CDR3 DNA sequence: TGTGCCAGCAGCGTAGAGGCGGGGAGAGTCAACGAGCAGTACTTC. Translation gives CASSVEAGRVNEQYF.

The chain employs TRBV6-6 and TRBJ1-5; D remains unclear. With 11 bases removed from V and 5 bases from J, the gap between germline ends came to 28 bases. CDR1 MNHNY and CDR2 SVGAGI come from the germline V gene (reference sequence). The CDR3 has 17 amino acids. The CDR3 is CACRSDTGSGLDQPQHF. CDR3 DNA: TGTGCCTGCCGGAGTGACACCGGTTCCGGGCTGGATCAGCCCCAGCATTTT.

Only a few counts were recorded for this clonotype. The chain employs TRBV15 and TRBJ2-1; possible D gene TRBD1, 5 bases. Trimming removed 5 bases from V and 2 bases from J, with 7 bases in between. The germline CDR1 and CDR2 sequences are LNHNV and YYDKDF (reference sequence). The CDR3 has 13 residues. Here the CDR3 reads CATSGQAYNEQFF. CDR3 nucleotides: TGTGCCACCAGCGGACAAGCCTACAATGAGCAGTTCTTC.

This rearrangement joins TRBV11-2 to TRBJ2-7; the D gene is possibly TRBD2 (7 bases). This CDR3 is 15 amino acids long. V dropped 0 bases and J dropped 5 bases, with 14 bases sitting between them. Looked up from germline, CDR1 is SGHAT and CDR2 is FQNNGV. The CDR3 coding sequence is TGTGCCAGCAGCTTAGAAGTCACAGGGAGGGACGAGCAGTACTTC. Translating gives CASSLEVTGRDEQYF.

This clonotype showed up many times. V and J are TRBV20-1 and TRBJ2-7, with D possibly called TRBD1 or TRBD2 (5 bases each). Germline V gives CDR1 DFQATT, CDR2 SNEGSKA (reference sequence). This CDR3 comprises 13 residues. The CDR3 reads CSGGQGKSYEQYF. As DNA, the CDR3 is TGCAGCGGCGGGCAGGGAAAGTCCTACGAGCAGTACTTC.

The gene calls are TRBV29-1 and TRBJ2-5; weak D call: TRBD2 (6 bases). The germline gives CDR1 SQVTM, CDR2 ANQGSEA. V was clipped by 4 bases and J by 4 bases, with 13 bases between them. The CDR3 has 13 residues. The CDR3 region is CSVGDGRVETQYF. CDR3 bases: TGCAGCGTTGGGGACGGGAGAGTAGAGACCCAGTACTTC.

The V call is TRBV5-1, the J call TRBJ2-5; D not certain. Germline V lookup: CDR1 SGHRS, CDR2 YFSETQ. The CDR3 runs to 16 residues. Trimming took 4 bases from V and 2 from J, leaving 18 bases between them. The CDR3 region is CASSPAKNMRQETQYF. The DNA of the CDR3 is TGCGCCAGCAGCCCAGCGAAGAATATGAGACAAGAGACCCAGTACTTC.

This clonotype showed up just a few times. The chain uses TRBV3-1 and TRBJ2-1; TRBD1 aligns across 11 bases. Trimming removed 4 bases from V and 6 bases from J; junction bases left unmatched: 11. The V gene's germline CDR1 is LGHDT and CDR2 YNNKEL (reference sequence). The CDR3 length is 17 residues. CDR3 nucleotides: TGTGCCAGCAGCCCCATCTTGGGGGACAGGGGGGGCAATGAGCAGTTCTTC. Protein sequence: CASSPILGDRGGNEQFF.

This chain uses TRBV5-5 with TRBJ2-7; the match to TRBD1 covers 10 bases. This CDR3 region has 15 residues. The germline CDR1 and CDR2 sequences are SGHKS and YYEKEE (reference sequence). J was trimmed by 3 bases and V by 0 bases; bases with no gene match: 3. CDR3 sequence reads: CASSLVRTGGYEQYF. The CDR3, as DNA: TGTGCCAGCAGCTTGGTTCGGACAGGGGGCTACGAGCAGTACTTC. The full variable domain, in which reference TRBV5-5 and TRBJ2-7 provide the parts outside the CDR3, is DAGVTQSPTHLIKTRGQQVTLRCSPISGHKSVSWYQQVLGQGPQFIFQYYEKEERGRGNFPDRFSARQFPNYSSELNVNALLLGDSALYLCASSLVRTGGYEQYFGPGTRLTVT.

The table lists this clonotype with a few counts. In DNA, the CDR3 is TGTGCCAGCAGTCCTGTGTCGGGAATGACCTACGAGCAGTACTTC. Amino acids: CASSPVSGMTYEQYF. The V gene is TRBV7-2, the J gene TRBJ2-7; D possibly corresponds to TRBD2 (5 bases). Trimming removed 6 bases at V and 2 bases at J, with 17 bases between. The CDR3 has 15 amino acids. The germline V gene encodes CDR1 SGHTA and CDR2 FQGNSA.

This clonotype appeared a few times. V usage is TRBV20-1 and J usage is TRBJ2-7; possible D gene TRBD1, 5 bases. The length of the CDR3 is 15 residues. Trimming stripped 0 bases from V and 3 bases from J, with 15 bases between. Germline V gives CDR1 DFQATT, CDR2 SNEGSKA (reference sequence). The CDR3 DNA sequence: TGCAGTGCTAGAGACTCTCTGACAGTGAACTACGAGCAGTACTTC. This codes for CSARDSLTVNYEQYF.

In its sample, this clonotype was seen a few times. The gene calls are TRBV7-3 and TRBJ2-1; D gene ambiguous. This CDR3 region has 13 residues. V was pared by 4 bases and J by 6 bases, with 10 bases between. The germline gives CDR1 SGHTA, CDR2 FQGTGA. The CDR3 loop reads CASSWNPGNEQFF. CDR3 in DNA: TGTGCCAGCAGCTGGAACCCGGGCAATGAGCAGTTCTTC. Full variable domain (outside the CDR3, taken from reference TRBV7-3 and TRBJ2-1): GAGVSQTPSNKVTEKGKYVELRCDPISGHTALYWYRQSLGQGPEFLIYFQGTGAADDSGLPNDRFFAVRPEGSVSTLKIQRTERGDSAVYLCASSWNPGNEQFFGPGTRLTVL.

This sequence joins TRBV5-5 and TRBJ2-2; 10 bases agree with TRBD1. Per germline, CDR1 SGHKS and CDR2 YYEKEE (reference sequence). J lost 0 bases, V lost 5 bases, and 7 bases had no gene match. There are 17 residues in the CDR3. The CDR3 DNA follows: TGTGCCAGCAGTCGAGGACAGGGGGTTGCGAACACCGGGGAGCTGTTTTTT. Encoded protein: CASSRGQGVANTGELFF.

The sample holds a few counts of this clonotype. The V gene is TRBV4-2, the J gene TRBJ2-7, with TRBD2 matching over 7 bases. The CDR3 length is 15 residues. V shed 6 bases, J shed 2 bases, and the junction held 10 bases outside the gene matches. Germline V lookup: CDR1 LGHNA, CDR2 YNFKEQ. In DNA, the CDR3 is TGTGCCAGCAGTGAGGTCTCTAGCGGCCCCTACGAGCAGTACTTC. This gives the protein CASSEVSSGPYEQYF.

This sequence joins TRBV5-6 and TRBJ2-1; TRBD1 matches 8 bases. The ends lost 2 bases at V and 7 bases at J; junction bases unmatched: 2. The CDR3 covers 13 residues. Germline V CDR1 and CDR2: SGHDT, YYEEEE. The CDR3 DNA follows: TGTGCCAGCAGCTTTCAGGGGGCGAATGAGCAGTTCTTC. This translates into CASSFQGANEQFF. Complete variable domain (other parts from reference TRBV5-6 and TRBJ2-1): DAGVTQSPTHLIKTRGQQVTLRCSPKSGHDTVSWYQQALGQGPQFIFQYYEEEERQRGNFPDRFSGHQFPNYSSELNVNALLLGDSALYLCASSFQGANEQFFGPGTRLTVL.

The V call is TRBV10-3, the J call TRBJ2-1, with 7 bases aligning to TRBD2. The CDR3 is 15 amino acids. Unmatched junction bases numbered 13, after V lost 6 bases and J lost 8 bases. The germline V gene has CDR1 ENHRY and CDR2 SYGVKD. CDR3 residues: CAIRTTSEPWDEQFF. DNA for the CDR3: TGTGCCATCAGGACAACTAGCGAGCCTTGGGATGAGCAGTTCTTC.

This clonotype has at least ten counts. V usage is TRBV12-3 or TRBV12-4 and J usage is TRBJ2-2; no reliable D call. Trimming shortened V by 2 bases and J by 0 bases, and 7 bases separated the two germline ends. The CDR3 spans 15 residues. This CDR3 is CASSLQASNTGELFF. The CDR3 DNA reads as TGTGCCAGCAGTTTACAGGCTTCGAACACCGGGGAGCTGTTTTTT.

This clonotype was seen only a few times. The J gene is TRBJ1-2, the V gene TRBV9, with D perhaps matching TRBD1 (5 bases). There are 14 residues in the CDR3. Per germline, CDR1 SGDLS and CDR2 YYNGEE. V lost 2 bases and J 4 bases, leaving 12 bases between the germline ends. The CDR3 loop reads CASSVGHSRYGYTF. The CDR3 DNA reads TGTGCCAGCAGCGTCGGACATTCCCGCTATGGCTACACCTTC.

CDR3 protein: CASRWINQPQHF. CDR3 in DNA: TGTGCCAGCAGGTGGATCAATCAGCCCCAGCATTTT. The chain recombines TRBV6-4 with TRBJ1-5; D not certain. V lost 6 bases and J 3 bases, leaving 6 bases between the germline ends. Germline-derived CDR1 and CDR2 are MRHNA and SNTAGT. This CDR3 is 12 amino acids long.

The table lists this clonotype with a count of one. The chain has TRBV7-2 and TRBJ2-3; 8 bases line up with TRBD2. This CDR3 is built from 15 residues. In germline, CDR1 is SGHTA, CDR2 FQGNSA. V was pared by 4 bases and J by 1 base, with 4 bases of the junction left unmatched. CDR3 nucleotide sequence: TGTGCCAGCAGCTCCGTAGCGGGGCGCACAGATACGCAGTATTTT. This sequence encodes CASSSVAGRTDTQYF.

A few counts support this clonotype. The rearrangement joins TRBV2 to TRBJ2-1; D gene uncertain. Per the germline V gene, CDR1 is SNHLY and CDR2 is FYNNEI. The CDR3 is made up of 12 amino acids. V was cut by 6 bases and J by 7 bases, with 10 bases left in between. The CDR3 region has the DNA TGTGCCAGCAGCATAGACTCGAATGAGCAGTTCTTC. It is translated as CASSIDSNEQFF.

This clonotype was counted only a few times. CDR3 nucleotide sequence: TGCGCCAGCAGCCCTGCCTCGTGGGGCGGGAATGGCTACACCTTC. Residues: CASSPASWGGNGYTF. The chain employs TRBV5-1 and TRBJ1-2; the D gene is possibly TRBD1 (5 bases). The CDR3 is 15 amino acids. Germline V gene sequence: CDR1 SGHRS, CDR2 YFSETQ. Trimming left V 4 bases short and J 6 bases short, with 19 bases between.

This clonotype was seen ten or more times. V usage is TRBV5-1 and J usage is TRBJ2-1; tentatively, D is TRBD1 (6 bases). V was shortened by 4 bases and J by 6 bases, with 17 bases between the two germline ends. The CDR3 runs to 15 residues. In germline, CDR1 is SGHRS, CDR2 YFSETQ. This CDR3 is CASSPEQGLGNEQFF. The CDR3 region has the DNA TGCGCCAGCAGCCCGGAACAGGGCCTGGGCAATGAGCAGTTCTTC.

The chain recombines TRBV20-1 with TRBJ1-2; D remains unclear. The CDR3 consists of 13 residues. Germline V gene sequence: CDR1 DFQATT, CDR2 SNEGSKA (reference sequence). The V and J ends lost 1 base and 8 bases respectively, with 14 bases between them. CDR3 amino acids: CSARAEITGGYTF. The CDR3 bases are TGCAGTGCTAGAGCGGAAATCACGGGCGGCTACACCTTC.